These 8 T cell receptor beta chains originate from one sample sequenced in a study of cytomegalovirus exposure and HLA in healthy donors. Measured with immunoSEQ multiplex PCR; TCRdb has only the in-frame clones, and not every one. This repertoire shows roughly 50,000 clones, 90% found once; its top ten account for approximately 0.99%. The sample comprised PBMCs. The origin of the receptors is a man aged 18 to 35 in good health and CMV-seronegative.

This clone has more than one count but fewer than ten. The CDR3 sequence: CASRPQAGLNTEAFF. CDR3 DNA sequence: TGTGCCAGCAGGCCCCAAGCGGGGCTGAACACTGAAGCTTTCTTT. The chain joins TRBV28 to TRBJ1-1; D possibly corresponds to TRBD1 (5 bases). V was pared by 6 bases and J by 0 bases, with 14 bases between. The CDR3 is made up of 15 amino acids. The germline V gene encodes CDR1 MDHEN and CDR2 SYDVKM. The full variable domain, rest sourced from reference TRBV28 and TRBJ1-1, is DVKVTQSSRYLVKRTGEKVFLECVQDMDHENMFWYRQDPGLGLRLIYFSYDVKMKEKGDIPEGYSVSREKKERFSLILESASTNQTSMYLCASRPQAGLNTEAFFGQGTRLTVV.

This rearrangement joins TRBV27 to TRBJ2-7, with TRBD1 as a possible D gene (5 bases). V was trimmed by 9 bases and J by 6 bases, leaving 15 bases between them. Germline values: CDR1 MNHEY, CDR2 SMNVEV (reference sequence). The CDR3 runs to 12 residues. DNA of the CDR3: TGTGCCAGTTCCCCAGGTACAGGCGAGCAGTACTTC. Its translation is CASSPGTGEQYF.

In this sample, this clone turned up once. The rearrangement joins TRBV28 to TRBJ2-7, with 8 bases lining up with TRBD2. The CDR3 is 14 residues long. CDR1 and CDR2 from the germline V gene are MDHEN and SYDVKM. V gave up 1 base and J gave up 6 bases; unmatched junction bases: 5. Written as DNA, the CDR3 is TGTGCCAGCAGTTTATTCCGGGAGGGCCCCGAGCAGTACTTC. This sequence encodes CASSLFREGPEQYF.

The V gene is TRBV7-9, the J gene TRBJ1-4; TRBD1 aligns across 10 bases. The CDR3 covers 15 residues. Germline V gene data show CDR1 as SEHNR and CDR2 as FQNEAQ (reference sequence). Trimming took 2 bases from V and 8 from J; bases not matched to a gene: 5. The CDR3, as DNA: TGTGCCAGCAGCTTAAGAGGGACAGGGGAAGAAAAACTGTTTTTT. Protein product: CASSLRGTGEEKLFF.

This clone was found a few times. V usage is TRBV6-4 and J usage is TRBJ2-1, with 7 bases lining up with TRBD2. The germline V gene encodes CDR1 MRHNA and CDR2 SNTAGT. V shed 0 bases, J shed 6 bases, and the junction held 5 bases outside the gene matches. The CDR3 runs to 15 residues. This CDR3 reads CASSDSAGESNEQFF. The DNA for the CDR3 is TGTGCCAGCAGTGACTCCGCGGGAGAGAGCAATGAGCAGTTCTTC.

This chain's CDR3 is CAWSRRPGAAGETQYF. The CDR3 nucleotides are TGTGCCTGGAGTCGCCGGCCCGGGGCGGCGGGGGAGACCCAGTACTTC. This sequence joins TRBV30 and TRBJ2-5; D is perhaps TRBD2 (6 bases). Trimming left V 2 bases short and J 5 bases short, with 21 bases between. The CDR3 consists of 16 residues. Germline V CDR1 and CDR2: GTSNPN, SVGIG (reference sequence).

This chain connects TRBV28 to TRBJ2-1, with a weak D call TRBD2 (6 bases). V was pared by 3 bases and J by 0 bases, with 15 bases between. This CDR3 is 17 amino acids long. Germline V gives CDR1 MDHEN, CDR2 SYDVKM. CDR3 nucleotides: TGTGCCAGCAGTTTTCCCCTAGCGTTTAGCTCCTACAATGAGCAGTTCTTC. Its translation: CASSFPLAFSSYNEQFF.

V usage is TRBV11-2 and J usage is TRBJ2-1; 7 bases match TRBD2. In germline, CDR1 is SGHAT, CDR2 FQNNGV. Trimming cost V 1 base and J 0 bases; bases outside gene matches: 3. The CDR3 spans 16 residues. The CDR3 protein is CASSLAGGNSYNEQFF. DNA for the CDR3: TGTGCCAGCAGCTTAGCGGGAGGAAACTCCTACAATGAGCAGTTCTTC.